Listed below are T cell receptor beta chains from one sample, sequenced in a study of type 1 regulatory T cells. From the reads, TCRdb called clonotypes with MiXCR, one entry per CDR3 protein. This table holds about 24,000 distinct CDR3 sequences, 55% to 75% found once. The antigens for these receptors are not known. The sequenced sample was cultured T cells, either the whole culture or a sorted T cell fraction (not recorded which). These receptors originate from a human donor in good health. Each CDR3 is given with its conserved first and last residue. The order of the fields is CDR3 DNA, CDR3 protein, clone size, D gene, J gene, V gene. A D gene is named only where the DNA matches it firmly. Size tells how often a clone was seen (once, few, many) or the class of an expanded clone, and some rows leave it out.

cdr3_nt: TGTGCCAGCAGCCAAGACCTGGGACAGAAAGGCACCGGGGAGCTGTTTTTT
cdr3_aa: CASSQDLGQKGTGELFF
clone_size: NA
d_call: TRBD1
j_call: TRBJ2-2
v_call: TRBV4-2

cdr3_nt: TGCGCCAGCAGCTTGTTAGGGGTCTCGACTGAAGCTTTCTTT
cdr3_aa: CASSLLGVSTEAFF
clone_size: NA
d_call: NA
j_call: TRBJ1-1
v_call: TRBV5-1

cdr3_nt: TGTGCCAGCAGCGTAGGAGGGCTAGCGGGGATGCAAGAGACCCAGTACTTC
cdr3_aa: CASSVGGLAGMQETQYF
clone_size: NA
d_call: TRBD2
j_call: TRBJ2-5
v_call: TRBV9

cdr3_nt: TGCAGTGCAAACAGGGGGCATACCTACAATGAGCAGTTCTTC
cdr3_aa: CSANRGHTYNEQFF
clone_size: NA
d_call: TRBD1
j_call: TRBJ2-1
v_call: TRBV20-1

cdr3_nt: TGTGCCAGCAGCGTAGCGGGGGTGGGGAGTTCACCCCTCCACTTT
cdr3_aa: CASSVAGVGSSPLHF
clone_size: NA
d_call: NA
j_call: TRBJ1-6
v_call: TRBV9

cdr3_nt: TGTGCCATCAGTGAGGCCCGACAGGTCCTGGGGGGCTACACCTTC
cdr3_aa: CAISEARQVLGGYTF
clone_size: NA
d_call: NA
j_call: TRBJ1-2
v_call: TRBV10-3

cdr3_nt: TGTGCCAGCAGCCATCGACAGGGTTCGGATGGCTACACCTTC
cdr3_aa: CASSHRQGSDGYTF
clone_size: NA
d_call: TRBD1
j_call: TRBJ1-2
v_call: TRBV3-1

cdr3_nt: TGTGCCAGCAGTCGACAGGGGGCAGATACGCAGTATTTT
cdr3_aa: CASSRQGADTQYF
clone_size: NA
d_call: TRBD1
j_call: TRBJ2-3
v_call: TRBV12-3/TRBV12-4

cdr3_nt: TGTGCCAGCAGTGAAAGATTTGGGAGCACAGATACGCAGTATTTT
cdr3_aa: CASSERFGSTDTQYF
clone_size: NA
d_call: NA
j_call: TRBJ2-3
v_call: TRBV2

cdr3_nt: TGTGCCAGCCGCCGGGACAGGGCCTACGAGCAGTACTTC
cdr3_aa: CASRRDRAYEQYF
clone_size: few
d_call: TRBD1
j_call: TRBJ2-7
v_call: TRBV7-2

cdr3_nt: TGTGCCAGCAGCTCAATGGGGGAGACCAATCAGCCCCAGCATTTT
cdr3_aa: CASSSMGETNQPQHF
clone_size: NA
d_call: NA
j_call: TRBJ1-5
v_call: TRBV7-2

cdr3_nt: TGTGCCACCAGTGATTTGATTGAGGGGATGGAGCCCCAGCATTTT
cdr3_aa: CATSDLIEGMEPQHF
clone_size: NA
d_call: NA
j_call: TRBJ1-5
v_call: TRBV24-1

cdr3_nt: TGTGCCAGCTCCCGTCAGGCGGCTGGGGCCAACGTCCTGACTTTC
cdr3_aa: CASSRQAAGANVLTF
clone_size: NA
d_call: NA
j_call: TRBJ2-6
v_call: TRBV18

cdr3_nt: TGTGCCATCAGCCCCTCCAGTTTGGAGGCGGCAGATACGCAGTATTTT
cdr3_aa: CAISPSSLEAADTQYF
clone_size: NA
d_call: NA
j_call: TRBJ2-3
v_call: TRBV10-3

cdr3_nt: TGTGCCAGCAGCCCTGCCTCGGGCTTAAAGAGGATGAACACTGAAGCTTTCTTT
cdr3_aa: CASSPASGLKRMNTEAFF
clone_size: NA
d_call: NA
j_call: TRBJ1-1
v_call: TRBV12-3/TRBV12-4

cdr3_nt: TGTGCCAGCTCACCGACAGGGAACCAAGAGACCCAGTACTTC
cdr3_aa: CASSPTGNQETQYF
clone_size: NA
d_call: TRBD1
j_call: TRBJ2-5
v_call: TRBV18

cdr3_nt: TGCGCCAGCAGCCGTCGGCTAGCGGGGGGACAAGAGACCCAGTACTTC
cdr3_aa: CASSRRLAGGQETQYF
clone_size: NA
d_call: TRBD2
j_call: TRBJ2-5
v_call: TRBV5-1

cdr3_nt: TGTGCCGCCGCGGAAAAGGTAGGGCAGGGAGGTCAGCCCCAGCATTTT
cdr3_aa: CAAAEKVGQGGQPQHF
clone_size: NA
d_call: NA
j_call: TRBJ1-5
v_call: TRBV6-1

cdr3_nt: TGTGCCAGCAGCTTGACAGCTCAAGAGACCCAGTACTTC
cdr3_aa: CASSLTAQETQYF
clone_size: NA
d_call: NA
j_call: TRBJ2-5
v_call: TRBV5-6

cdr3_nt: TGTGCCAGTAGTGTTCGAGAAGCGGTCGTCTATGGCTACACCTTC
cdr3_aa: CASSVREAVVYGYTF
clone_size: NA
d_call: NA
j_call: TRBJ1-2
v_call: TRBV19

cdr3_nt: TGCAGTGCTAGAAGGGACATAACCCCGAGCAATCAGCCCCAGCATTTT
cdr3_aa: CSARRDITPSNQPQHF
clone_size: NA
d_call: NA
j_call: TRBJ1-5
v_call: TRBV20-1

cdr3_nt: TGTGCCAGCAGAACGGGGGGCGCGAACACCGGGGAGCTGTTTTTT
cdr3_aa: CASRTGGANTGELFF
clone_size: NA
d_call: NA
j_call: TRBJ2-2
v_call: TRBV6-2/TRBV6-3

cdr3_nt: TGTGCCAGCAGCCCCTACCCCAGGGCCGGGGAGCTGTTTTTT
cdr3_aa: CASSPYPRAGELFF
clone_size: few
d_call: NA
j_call: TRBJ2-2
v_call: TRBV7-2

cdr3_nt: TGTGCCAGCAGCCAAGCCGGGACAGGGGGCTACGAGCAGTACTTC
cdr3_aa: CASSQAGTGGYEQYF
clone_size: NA
d_call: TRBD1
j_call: TRBJ2-7
v_call: TRBV3-1

cdr3_nt: TGCAGTGCTAGGAGAGGTAGCTTGAGCACAGATACGCAGTATTTT
cdr3_aa: CSARRGSLSTDTQYF
clone_size: few
d_call: NA
j_call: TRBJ2-3
v_call: TRBV20-1

cdr3_nt: TGTGCCAGCAGTGATATAGAACCGGGACGGAGCATGAACACTGAAGCTTTCTTT
cdr3_aa: CASSDIEPGRSMNTEAFF
clone_size: NA
d_call: NA
j_call: TRBJ1-1
v_call: TRBV6-2/TRBV6-3

cdr3_nt: TGCGCCAGCAGCTTGGAGCGGGCGGGAGAGACCCAGTACTTC
cdr3_aa: CASSLERAGETQYF
clone_size: NA
d_call: NA
j_call: TRBJ2-5
v_call: TRBV5-1

cdr3_nt: TGTGCCAGCGGGGGTGGAGGCAATCAGCCCCAGCATTTT
cdr3_aa: CASGGGGNQPQHF
clone_size: NA
d_call: NA
j_call: TRBJ1-5
v_call: TRBV6-5

cdr3_nt: TGTGCCAGCAGTTTCGGGACAGTCCAAGAGACCCAGTACTTC
cdr3_aa: CASSFGTVQETQYF
clone_size: NA
d_call: TRBD1
j_call: TRBJ2-5
v_call: TRBV6-5

cdr3_nt: TGTGCCAGCAGCTGGGACAGGGGGCGAGGGAGCTCCGGAGAGACCCAGTACTTC
cdr3_aa: CASSWDRGRGSSGETQYF
clone_size: few
d_call: TRBD1
j_call: TRBJ2-5
v_call: TRBV5-6

cdr3_nt: TGTGCCAGCAGCGTAGGTCGAGGGGGATGTGTGGCTTTCTTT
cdr3_aa: CASSVGRGGCVAFF
clone_size: few
d_call: NA
j_call: TRBJ1-1
v_call: TRBV9

cdr3_nt: TGTGCCAGCAGCACGAATGGCTATGGCTACACCTTC
cdr3_aa: CASSTNGYGYTF
clone_size: NA
d_call: NA
j_call: TRBJ1-2
v_call: TRBV12-3/TRBV12-4

cdr3_nt: TGCGCCAGCAGCCAGGGAGGCTATAGCAATCAGCCCCAGCATTTT
cdr3_aa: CASSQGGYSNQPQHF
clone_size: NA
d_call: NA
j_call: TRBJ1-5
v_call: TRBV4-1

cdr3_nt: TGCGCCAGCAGCCAGGACCTAGCGGGGGCCACCGGGGAGCTGTTTTTT
cdr3_aa: CASSQDLAGATGELFF
clone_size: NA
d_call: TRBD2
j_call: TRBJ2-2
v_call: TRBV4-3

cdr3_nt: TGTGCCAGCAGCCAATTCTTGGGACAAACCGGGGAGCTGTTTTTT
cdr3_aa: CASSQFLGQTGELFF
clone_size: NA
d_call: NA
j_call: TRBJ2-2
v_call: TRBV3-1

cdr3_nt: TGTGCCACCGTGGACGCAATCACCGGGGAGCTGTTTTTT
cdr3_aa: CATVDAITGELFF
clone_size: NA
d_call: NA
j_call: TRBJ2-2
v_call: TRBV12-3/TRBV12-4

cdr3_nt: TGTGCCAGCGTCGGGACAGGGAGCAACGAGCAGTACTTC
cdr3_aa: CASVGTGSNEQYF
clone_size: NA
d_call: TRBD1
j_call: TRBJ2-7
v_call: TRBV9

cdr3_nt: TGCAGCGTTGTGGGAGGGTCCGTCCACGAGCAGTACTTC
cdr3_aa: CSVVGGSVHEQYF
clone_size: NA
d_call: TRBD2
j_call: TRBJ2-7
v_call: TRBV29-1

cdr3_nt: TGTGCCAGCTCAAAACCCCGGGGCCAAGAGGAGGCCCAGTACTTC
cdr3_aa: CASSKPRGQEEAQYF
clone_size: NA
d_call: NA
j_call: TRBJ2-5
v_call: TRBV18

cdr3_nt: TGTGCCAGCAGCGCGTCAGCGGGGGCCATCGAGCAGTTCTTC
cdr3_aa: CASSASAGAIEQFF
clone_size: NA
d_call: TRBD2
j_call: TRBJ2-1
v_call: TRBV5-1

cdr3_nt: TGCGCCAGCAGCTTGTTGGGCCGGAACACTGAAGCTTTCTTT
cdr3_aa: CASSLLGRNTEAFF
clone_size: once
d_call: NA
j_call: TRBJ1-1
v_call: TRBV5-1